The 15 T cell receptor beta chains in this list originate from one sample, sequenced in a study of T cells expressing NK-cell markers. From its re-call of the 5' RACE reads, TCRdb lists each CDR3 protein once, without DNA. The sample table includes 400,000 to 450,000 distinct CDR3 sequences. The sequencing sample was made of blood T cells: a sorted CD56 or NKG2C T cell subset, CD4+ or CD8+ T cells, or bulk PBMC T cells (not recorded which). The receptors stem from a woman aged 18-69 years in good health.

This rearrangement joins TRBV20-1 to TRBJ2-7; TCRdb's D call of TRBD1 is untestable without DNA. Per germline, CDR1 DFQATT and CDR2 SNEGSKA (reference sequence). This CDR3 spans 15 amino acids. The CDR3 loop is CSASLGQDPYYEQYF.

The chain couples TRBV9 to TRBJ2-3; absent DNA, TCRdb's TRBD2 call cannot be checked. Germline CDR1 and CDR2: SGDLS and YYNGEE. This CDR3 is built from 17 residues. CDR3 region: CASSVVVSGGSTDTQYF.

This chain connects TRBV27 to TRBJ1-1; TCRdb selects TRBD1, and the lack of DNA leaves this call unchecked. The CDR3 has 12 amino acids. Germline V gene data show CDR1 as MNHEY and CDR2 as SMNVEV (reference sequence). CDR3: CASRGARLKAFF.

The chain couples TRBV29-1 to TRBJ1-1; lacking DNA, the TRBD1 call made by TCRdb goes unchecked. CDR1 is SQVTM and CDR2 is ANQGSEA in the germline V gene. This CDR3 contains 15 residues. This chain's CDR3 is CSVEGPGLVNTEAFF.

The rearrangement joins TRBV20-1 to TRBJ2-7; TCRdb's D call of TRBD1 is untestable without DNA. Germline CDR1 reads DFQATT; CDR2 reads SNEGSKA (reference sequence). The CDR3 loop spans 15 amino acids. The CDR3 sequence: CSAGGWGDHSYEQYF.

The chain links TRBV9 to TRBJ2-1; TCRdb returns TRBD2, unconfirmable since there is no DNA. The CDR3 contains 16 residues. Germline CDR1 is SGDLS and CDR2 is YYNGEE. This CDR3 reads CASSAGLPGWGHEQFF.

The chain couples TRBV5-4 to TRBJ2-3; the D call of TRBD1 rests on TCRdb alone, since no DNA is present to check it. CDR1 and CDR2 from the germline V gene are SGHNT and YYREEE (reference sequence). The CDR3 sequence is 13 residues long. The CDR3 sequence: CASSAGGADTQYF.

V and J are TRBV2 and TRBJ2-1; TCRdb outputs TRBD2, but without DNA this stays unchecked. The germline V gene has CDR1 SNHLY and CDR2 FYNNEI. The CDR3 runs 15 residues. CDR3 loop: CASNPRTSGAFAQFF.

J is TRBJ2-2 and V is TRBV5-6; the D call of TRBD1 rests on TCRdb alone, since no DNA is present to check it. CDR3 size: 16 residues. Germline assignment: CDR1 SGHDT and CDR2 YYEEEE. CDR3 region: CASSYPSGVPTGELFF.

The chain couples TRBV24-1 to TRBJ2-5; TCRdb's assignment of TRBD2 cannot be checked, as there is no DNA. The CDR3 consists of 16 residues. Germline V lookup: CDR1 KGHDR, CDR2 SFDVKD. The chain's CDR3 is CATSEPGPYREETQYF.

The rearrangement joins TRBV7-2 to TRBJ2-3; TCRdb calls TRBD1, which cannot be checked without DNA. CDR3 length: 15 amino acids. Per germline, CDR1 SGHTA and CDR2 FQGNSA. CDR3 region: CASSLGGPRTDTQYF.

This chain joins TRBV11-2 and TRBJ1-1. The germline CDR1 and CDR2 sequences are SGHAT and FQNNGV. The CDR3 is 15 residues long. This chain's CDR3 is CASSLIQVPNTEAFF.

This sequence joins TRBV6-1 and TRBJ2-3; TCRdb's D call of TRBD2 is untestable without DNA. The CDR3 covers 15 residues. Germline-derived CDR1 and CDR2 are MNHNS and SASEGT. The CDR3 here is CASSHGASGTDTQYF.

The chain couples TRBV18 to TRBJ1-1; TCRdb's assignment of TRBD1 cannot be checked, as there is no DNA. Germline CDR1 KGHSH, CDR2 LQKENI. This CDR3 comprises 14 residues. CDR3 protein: CASSPQGQGGEAFF.

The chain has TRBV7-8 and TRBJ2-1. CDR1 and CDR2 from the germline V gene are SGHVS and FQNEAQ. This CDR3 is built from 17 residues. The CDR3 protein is CASSQNVGVSSYNEQFF.